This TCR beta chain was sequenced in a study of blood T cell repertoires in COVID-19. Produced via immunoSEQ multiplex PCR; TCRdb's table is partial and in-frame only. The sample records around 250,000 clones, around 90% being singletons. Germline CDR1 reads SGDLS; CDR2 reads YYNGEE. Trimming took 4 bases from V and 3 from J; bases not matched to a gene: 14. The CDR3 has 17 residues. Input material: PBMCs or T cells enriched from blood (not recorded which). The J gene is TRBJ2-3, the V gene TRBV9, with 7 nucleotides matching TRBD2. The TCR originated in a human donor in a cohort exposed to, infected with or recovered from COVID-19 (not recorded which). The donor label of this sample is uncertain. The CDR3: CASSNPQRGIETDTQYF. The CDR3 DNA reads TGTGCCAGCAGCAACCCGCAGCGGGGCATAGAAACAGATACGCAGTATTTT.